Given below is one TCR beta chain in context. As processed by the authors: Counts of nucleated cells, estimated from reference gene primer amplification, were obtained. Assay used: immunoSEQ multiplex PCR; TCRdb lists only in-frame clones, some missing. V, J and clone size derive from that table, while D and trimming were established from the DNA sequence. The sample lists over 250,000 clones; around 90% were seen once. The sample is drawn from a study of blood T cell repertoires in COVID-19. Turning to the study itself: Whether acute or convalescent, the COVID-19 samples came from the United States, Italy and Spain. Sample material is recorded as cDNA or gDNA derived from T cells, B-cell-depleted T cells, or PBMCs.

Per germline, CDR1 ENHRY and CDR2 SYGVKD. The V end lost 0 bases, the J end lost 1 base, and 19 bases lay between the germline ends. This CDR3 spans 18 amino acids. J is TRBJ2-7 and V is TRBV10-3, with no clear D. This clonotype was sampled from a woman aged 25 to 45 with acute or convalescent COVID-19. Sequencing was carried out using peripheral blood. CDR3 residues: CAISESFFEDEASYEQYF. CDR3 coding DNA: TGTGCCATCAGTGAGTCGTTTTTCGAAGATGAGGCTTCCTACGAGCAGTACTTC.